This T cell receptor beta chain was sequenced for a study of T cells in Graves' hyperthyroidism and ophthalmopathy. This CDR3 contains 15 residues. The J segment lost 4 bases and the V segment lost 6 bases, leaving 11 bases of the junction unmatched. Looked up from germline, CDR1 is SNHLY and CDR2 is FYNNEI. TCR beta CDR3 region amplification was performed from RNA transcripts. The study used the HTBI primer set for a first-round RT-PCR of the TCR CDR3. TCRdb passed the multiplex PCR reads through MiXCR, listing each CDR3 protein once. The repertoire has about 840,000 distinct CDR3 sequences, 35% to 45% of them found once; the top ten carry over 8%.

The sequencing sample was made of blood. The rearrangement links TRBV2 to TRBJ1-2; 7 bases are shared with TRBD1. The receptor's source is a man aged 18 to 29 with Graves' hyperthyroidism. The DNA of the CDR3 is TGTGCCAGCAGCGAGGGACAGACGGGAGGCTATGGCTACACCTTC. This codes for CASSEGQTGGYGYTF.